Listed here are 14 T cell receptor beta chains from one sample, sequenced in a study of OX40 agonist ivuxolimab in advanced cancers. Using immunoSEQ multiplex PCR, the repertoire was profiled, and TCRdb retains in-frame clones only, with some absent. The data show some 74,000 clones, around nine tenths seen once. This material consisted of CD4+ or CD8+ T cells sorted from blood, taken in a trial of the OX40 agonist ivuxolimab. These receptors were taken from an adult with an advanced solid tumor such as melanoma, head and neck, liver or kidney cancer.

The J gene is TRBJ2-1, the V gene TRBV5-6, with 9 bases identical to TRBD1. The CDR3 runs to 16 residues. Germline V gives CDR1 SGHDT, CDR2 YYEEEE. With 4 bases clipped from V and 2 bases from J, the junction kept 7 bases outside the gene matches. The CDR3 DNA is TGTGCCAGCAGCCGTAGACAGGGGGGCGCCTACAATGAGCAGTTCTTC. It encodes CASSRRQGGAYNEQFF.

This sequence joins TRBV7-8 and TRBJ2-1; possibly TRBD2 for D (6 bases). With 2 bases removed from V and 7 bases from J, the gap between germline ends came to 12 bases. Germline values: CDR1 SGHVS, CDR2 FQNEAQ. The CDR3 sequence is 14 residues long. Here the CDR3 reads CASSLQGGTNEQFF. CDR3 DNA: TGTGCCAGCAGCTTACAGGGAGGTACGAATGAGCAGTTCTTC.

The chain couples TRBV25-1 to TRBJ2-7; 8 bases are shared with TRBD1. Germline V CDR1 and CDR2: MGHDK, SYGVNS. The CDR3 is made up of 16 amino acids. V was clipped by 5 bases and J by 6 bases; unmatched bases: 15. The CDR3 DNA is TGTGCCAGCAGTTCCCTGGGGTATGGACAGGGTGGCGAGCAGTACTTC. It is translated as CASSSLGYGQGGEQYF.

The rearrangement uses TRBV5-6 and TRBJ2-6, with a weak D call TRBD1 (5 bases). Germline assignment: CDR1 SGHDT and CDR2 YYEEEE. CDR3 size: 15 residues. The V end was cut by 2 bases, the J end by 2 bases, with 8 bases between. CDR3 DNA: TGTGCCAGCAGCTTACGACAGCCTGGGGCCAACGTCCTGACTTTC. Translated: CASSLRQPGANVLTF.

V is TRBV6-4 and J is TRBJ2-1, with 9 bases lining up with TRBD2. V lost 0 bases to trimming and J lost 5 bases; unmatched junction nucleotides: 8. The CDR3 sequence is 17 residues long. Germline loops: CDR1 MRHNA, CDR2 SNTAGT. The DNA of the CDR3 is TGTGCCAGCAGTGACTCGGGTTTGGCGGGAGGGCACAATGAGCAGTTCTTC. Its protein product is CASSDSGLAGGHNEQFF.

The chain couples TRBV7-8 to TRBJ2-7; no definite D call. V shed 1 base and J shed 5 bases, with 3 bases lying between them. The germline V gene has CDR1 SGHVS and CDR2 FQNEAQ. This CDR3 has 11 amino acids. The CDR3 loop is CASSLVNEQYF. The CDR3 nucleotides are TGTGCCAGCAGCTTAGTGAACGAGCAGTACTTC.

This clone was counted only a few times. This sequence joins TRBV7-9 and TRBJ2-5; D ambiguous. V lost 6 bases and J lost 5, with 10 bases in between. In germline, CDR1 is SEHNR, CDR2 FQNEAQ (reference sequence). CDR3 length: 12 residues. The CDR3 protein is CASRNSWETQYF. Written as DNA, the CDR3 is TGTGCCAGCAGAAATTCTTGGGAGACCCAGTACTTC.

This rearrangement joins TRBV5-1 to TRBJ1-5; D is ambiguous. Germline CDR1 is SGHRS and CDR2 is YFSETQ. Trimming took 0 bases from V and 1 from J, leaving 11 bases between them. This CDR3 is 16 amino acids long. The CDR3: CASSLAPVGSNQPQHF. The CDR3 nucleotides are TGCGCCAGCAGCTTGGCCCCGGTGGGCAGCAATCAGCCCCAGCATTTT.

This clone was seen just once. V and J are TRBV18 and TRBJ2-7; D not resolved. This CDR3 is 12 amino acids long. Germline V gene data show CDR1 as KGHSH and CDR2 as LQKENI. Trimming left V 4 bases short and J 4 bases short, with 8 bases between. CDR3 DNA: TGTGCCAGCTCACTGAAGGAGTACGAGCAGTACTTC. It codes for CASSLKEYEQYF.

This clone was recorded once. CDR3 in amino acids: CASSLGQLDGYTF. In nucleotides, the CDR3 is TGCGCCAGCAGCCTGGGACAGCTCGATGGCTACACCTTC. The chain couples TRBV5-1 to TRBJ1-2; 7 bases fit TRBD1. Germline CDR1 and CDR2: SGHRS and YFSETQ. Trimming cost V 4 bases and J 6 bases; bases outside gene matches: 6. The CDR3 is made up of 13 amino acids.

This clone was seen once. The rearrangement joins TRBV28 to TRBJ2-2, with 12 bases fitting TRBD1. CDR3 length equals 16 residues. The germline CDR1 and CDR2 sequences are MDHEN and SYDVKM. The V segment lost 5 bases and the J segment 6 bases; nucleotides outside the gene matches: 7. Written as DNA, the CDR3 is TGTGCCAGCAGTGGAAGGGACAGGGGGCCCGCCGGGGAGCTGTTTTTT. It specifies CASSGRDRGPAGELFF.

J is TRBJ1-2 and V is TRBV28; D unresolved. Germline V gene sequence: CDR1 MDHEN, CDR2 SYDVKM. The CDR3 is 12 amino acids. V gave up 5 bases and J gave up 5 bases, with 9 bases separating them. This CDR3 is CASSTQWYGYTF. DNA of the CDR3: TGTGCCAGCAGTACCCAATGGTATGGCTACACCTTC.

The V and J genes are TRBV6-1 and TRBJ1-6, with a possible D match to TRBD1 (5 bases). Germline values: CDR1 MNHNS, CDR2 SASEGT. V lost 8 bases to trimming and J lost 10 bases, with 15 bases between them. This CDR3 comprises 13 residues. The CDR3 DNA is TGTGCCAGCCGGGAGACCCGGGGGTCACCCCTCCACTTT. Its protein product is CASRETRGSPLHF.

The genes are TRBV9 and TRBJ1-2, with unresolved D. Germline V CDR1 and CDR2: SGDLS, YYNGEE. V was trimmed by 4 bases and J by 2 bases, leaving 12 bases between them. This CDR3 has 14 amino acids. The CDR3 loop is CASSLGRVNYGYTF. The CDR3 DNA follows: TGTGCCAGCAGCCTCGGACGGGTGAACTATGGCTACACCTTC.